Following are 6 T cell receptor beta chains from one sample sequenced in a study of blood T cell repertoires in COVID-19. Libraries were prepared by immunoSEQ multiplex PCR; TCRdb keeps only in-frame clonotypes and omits some of them. The sample contains 100,000 to 150,000 clones, under 85% of which appear only once. Sequencing was performed on peripheral blood. Every receptor here comes from a man aged 55 to 70 with acute or convalescent COVID-19.

The CDR3, as DNA: TGTGCCAGCGGTTGGACTAGCGGGAGGCCGCTAGCCAAAAACATTCAGTACTTC. Translating it yields CASGWTSGRPLAKNIQYF. This chain uses TRBV27 with TRBJ2-4; 14 bases match TRBD2. CDR3 size: 18 residues. J was trimmed by 0 bases and V by 8 bases; bases with no gene match: 9. Germline CDR1 reads MNHEY; CDR2 reads SMNVEV (reference sequence).

The chain is built from TRBV7-9 and TRBJ2-3; weak D call: TRBD2 (5 bases). Trimming left V 2 bases short and J 2 bases short, with 8 bases between. The CDR3 totals 14 residues. CDR1 SEHNR and CDR2 FQNEAQ come from the germline V gene (reference sequence). This CDR3 reads CASSLRRNTDTQYF. The CDR3 DNA reads as TGTGCCAGCAGCTTACGGAGGAACACAGATACGCAGTATTTT.

The chain links TRBV6-5 to TRBJ1-5; tentatively, D is TRBD1 (5 bases). CDR3 length: 16 amino acids. Trimming took off 6 bases at V and 0 bases at J, with 15 bases between the two ends. The V gene's germline CDR1 is MNHEY and CDR2 SVGAGI. In DNA, the CDR3 is TGTGCCAGCAGCTACCGGACATTCGATAGCAATCAGCCCCAGCATTTT. Translated, it gives CASSYRTFDSNQPQHF.

V is TRBV27 and J is TRBJ2-7; TRBD2 matches 14 bases. CDR1 is MNHEY, CDR2 SMNVEV, per germline (reference sequence). The CDR3 is made up of 18 amino acids. After removal of 4 bases from V and 7 bases from J, the junction contained 15 bases not matched to a gene. CDR3 bases: TGTGCCAGCAGTTCCGGGGGGCCGGGACTAGCGGGAGCGTGGGAGCAGTACTTC. Translation gives CASSSGGPGLAGAWEQYF.

This sequence joins TRBV24-1 and TRBJ2-7; tentative D call: TRBD2 (7 bases). V was cut by 6 bases and J by 2 bases, with 16 bases left in between. The CDR3 sequence is 15 residues long. Germline V gives CDR1 KGHDR, CDR2 SFDVKD. DNA for the CDR3: TGTGCCACCAGTAAGGGGGGGCAGGGTACCTACGAGCAGTACTTC. This codes for CATSKGGQGTYEQYF.

This chain joins TRBV7-3 and TRBJ2-7, with 9 nucleotides matching TRBD1. The V segment lost 5 bases and the J segment 2 bases; nucleotides outside the gene matches: 4. There are 14 residues in the CDR3. Germline loops: CDR1 SGHTA, CDR2 FQGTGA. DNA of the CDR3: TGTGCCAGCAGCCCAGGGACAGGGCCCTACGAGCAGTACTTC. It codes for CASSPGTGPYEQYF.